These 27 T cell receptor beta chains were all obtained from the same sample, sequenced in a study of control samples from healthy donors and cancer patients. Method: immunoSEQ multiplex PCR; TCRdb's copy keeps in-frame clones and lacks some. The top ten clones hold approximately 7.5% of a sample with 100,000 to 150,000 clones, roughly 90% of them seen once. The material sequenced was PBMCs. The receptors derive from a man over 45 with head and neck cancer.

This sequence joins TRBV4-1 and TRBJ2-5; 12 nucleotides align to TRBD2. CDR1 and CDR2 (germline): MGHRA, YSYEKL. CDR3 length: 21 residues. After removal of 4 bases from V and 5 bases from J, the junction contained 23 bases not matched to a gene. The CDR3 loop is CASSPLQGLAGLTSERETQYF. In DNA, the CDR3 is TGCGCCAGCAGCCCCCTGCAGGGACTAGCGGGCTTGACAAGTGAACGTGAGACCCAGTACTTC.

This clone was counted a single time. V is TRBV5-1 and J is TRBJ2-5, with D perhaps TRBD2 (5 bases). V was clipped by 4 bases and J by 3 bases, with 10 bases between them. The CDR3 consists of 13 residues. Germline V lookup: CDR1 SGHRS, CDR2 YFSETQ. The CDR3 is CASSMAGEETQYF. The CDR3 region has the DNA TGCGCCAGCAGCATGGCCGGGGAAGAGACCCAGTACTTC.

The chain has TRBV2 and TRBJ2-2, with D tentatively TRBD1 (6 bases). Per the germline V gene, CDR1 is SNHLY and CDR2 is FYNNEI. The CDR3 length is 14 residues. The ends were cut back, 3 bases at V and 5 bases at J, with 10 bases in the middle. CDR3 loop: CASSEGAQTGELFF. The CDR3 DNA reads as TGTGCCAGCAGTGAGGGGGCGCAGACCGGGGAGCTGTTTTTT. The whole variable domain, filled in from reference TRBV2 and TRBJ2-2, reads EPEVTQTPSHQVTQMGQEVILRCVPISNHLYFYWYRQILGQKVEFLVSFYNNEISEKSEIFDDQFSVERPDGSNFTLKIRSTKLEDSAMYFCASSEGAQTGELFFGEGSRLTVL.

This clone was seen a handful of times. The J gene is TRBJ1-5, the V gene TRBV6-1; D perhaps matches TRBD1 (5 bases). Germline V gives CDR1 MNHNS, CDR2 SASEGT. V dropped 0 bases and J dropped 1 base, with 10 bases sitting between them. The CDR3 has 16 amino acids. CDR3 sequence (DNA): TGTGCCAGCAGTGAAGCCCAGGGACCGAGCAATCAGCCCCAGCATTTT. This gives the protein CASSEAQGPSNQPQHF.

The rearrangement links TRBV19 to TRBJ2-4; 7 bases map to TRBD1. The germline V gene has CDR1 LNHDA and CDR2 SQIVND (reference sequence). The J segment lost 2 bases and the V segment lost 8 bases, leaving 9 bases of the junction unmatched. This CDR3 has 15 residues. The CDR3 coding sequence is TGTGCCAGTGGCACAGGGGTTGCGTCCAAAAACATTCAGTACTTC. Translation gives CASGTGVASKNIQYF.

This chain joins TRBV5-1 and TRBJ1-1, with a weak D call TRBD1 (5 bases). Germline assignment: CDR1 SGHRS and CDR2 YFSETQ. V shed 3 bases and J shed 1 base, with 10 bases lying between them. CDR3 length equals 14 residues. The CDR3 loop is CASSWRGQNTEAFF. For the CDR3, the DNA is TGCGCCAGCAGCTGGAGGGGCCAGAACACTGAAGCTTTCTTT.

This chain uses TRBV2 with TRBJ2-7; tentative D call: TRBD1 (5 bases). V shed 2 bases and J shed 7 bases, with 18 bases lying between them. The CDR3 has 15 residues. The V gene's germline CDR1 is SNHLY and CDR2 FYNNEI. DNA for the CDR3: TGTGCCAGCAGTGAAAAGGACATCCTTCTGTGGGAGCAGTACTTC. Translation gives CASSEKDILLWEQYF.

The V call is TRBV4-2, the J call TRBJ2-3; D is ambiguous. From germline, CDR1 is LGHNA and CDR2 YNFKEQ. CDR3 length equals 14 residues. V was clipped by 3 bases and J by 5 bases, with 12 bases between them. In DNA, the CDR3 is TGTGCCAGCAGCCACAAGCTAGGAGAAGATACGCAGTATTTT. It translates to CASSHKLGEDTQYF.

This sequence joins TRBV5-6 and TRBJ1-1; TRBD1 matches at 10 bases. The junction had 11 bases not matched to a gene; V was cut back by 2 bases and J by 4 bases. The CDR3 loop spans 17 amino acids. The germline CDR1 and CDR2 sequences are SGHDT and YYEEEE. The CDR3 protein is CASSFIGGTGAGTEAFF. As DNA, the CDR3 is TGTGCCAGCAGCTTCATCGGAGGGACAGGGGCCGGCACTGAAGCTTTCTTT.

The gene calls are TRBV4-1 and TRBJ2-2, with D uncertain. V was shortened by 4 bases and J by 0 bases, with 12 bases between the two germline ends. Germline V lookup: CDR1 MGHRA, CDR2 YSYEKL. The CDR3 length is 16 residues. CDR3 residues: CASSPIEATNTGELFF. The CDR3 DNA sequence: TGCGCCAGCAGCCCTATCGAAGCGACGAACACCGGGGAGCTGTTTTTT.

This chain connects TRBV6-1 to TRBJ2-1, with 7 bases aligning to TRBD1. The CDR3 is 16 residues long. From germline, CDR1 is MNHNS and CDR2 SASEGT. V gave up 1 base and J gave up 5 bases; unmatched junction bases: 8. CDR3 coding DNA: TGTGCCAGCAGTGAAGTCCCGGCGACAGGGAACAATGAGCAGTTCTTC. Protein product: CASSEVPATGNNEQFF.

This clone was found once. CDR3: CASSLPGLAFYNEQFF. CDR3 nucleotides: TGCGCCAGCAGCTTGCCGGGACTAGCGTTCTACAATGAGCAGTTCTTC. The chain combines TRBV5-1 with TRBJ2-1; 10 positions match TRBD2. CDR1 and CDR2 (germline): SGHRS, YFSETQ. V dropped 1 base and J dropped 3; count of bases not matched to a gene: 4. This CDR3 contains 16 residues.

The gene calls are TRBV27 and TRBJ1-6; no reliable D call. Germline CDR1 is MNHEY and CDR2 is SMNVEV (reference sequence). The CDR3 totals 15 residues. Trimming took 2 bases from V and 4 from J, leaving 9 bases between them. The DNA of the CDR3 is TGTGCCAGCAGTTTAAGCGCCCCGTATAATTCACCCCTCCACTTT. Its protein product is CASSLSAPYNSPLHF.

The J gene is TRBJ1-5, the V gene TRBV6-5; a possible D gene is TRBD1 (5 bases). Trimming pared 0 bases from V and 8 bases from J, leaving 14 bases between. The CDR3 is made up of 15 amino acids. The germline V gene encodes CDR1 MNHEY and CDR2 SVGAGI. The CDR3 protein is CASSYSNGGLEPQHF. The CDR3 DNA reads as TGTGCCAGCAGTTACTCGAACGGGGGTTTGGAGCCCCAGCATTTT.

The rearrangement links TRBV18 to TRBJ2-1; 7 nucleotides line up with TRBD1. The CDR3 extends over 17 amino acids. V shed 6 bases, J shed 4 bases, and the junction held 15 bases outside the gene matches. Germline loops: CDR1 KGHSH, CDR2 LQKENI. The chain's CDR3 is CASSPGQTNFGYNEQFF. The CDR3 DNA reads as TGTGCCAGCTCCCCGGGACAGACCAATTTCGGGTACAATGAGCAGTTCTTC. Together with reference TRBV18 and TRBJ2-1, the CDR3 gives the full variable domain: NAGVMQNPRHLVRRRGQEARLRCSPMKGHSHVYWYRQLPEEGLKFMVYLQKENIIDESGMPKERFSAEFPKEGPSILRIQQVVRGDSAAYFCASSPGQTNFGYNEQFFGPGTRLTVL.

The genes are TRBV6-1 and TRBJ1-5; 10 bases line up with TRBD1. Trimming took 4 bases from V and 1 from J; bases not matched to a gene: 7. The CDR3 has 17 residues. The germline V gene has CDR1 MNHNS and CDR2 SASEGT. In nucleotides, the CDR3 is TGTGCCAGCAGTGGGGTCTGGACAGGGGGGAGCAATCAGCCCCAGCATTTT. Translation: CASSGVWTGGSNQPQHF.

The CDR3 nucleotides read TGCGCCAGCAGCTTGGAGGGACACAGCACAGATACGCAGTATTTT. Its translation: CASSLEGHSTDTQYF. The genes are TRBV5-1 and TRBJ2-3; D may be TRBD1 (6 bases). CDR3 length equals 15 residues. The germline CDR1 and CDR2 sequences are SGHRS and YFSETQ. V was clipped by 0 bases and J by 0 bases, with 8 bases between them.

The rearrangement links TRBV4-1 to TRBJ2-1; the match to TRBD2 covers 7 bases. Per germline, CDR1 MGHRA and CDR2 YSYEKL. Trimming took 6 bases from V and 4 from J; bases not matched to a gene: 12. The CDR3 totals 16 residues. CDR3 sequence (DNA): TGCGCCAGCAGAGATCTACCGGGGCGGGGGTACAATGAGCAGTTCTTC. Residues: CASRDLPGRGYNEQFF.

This clone was seen a single time. The chain has TRBV6-5 and TRBJ1-5; 10 nucleotides agree with TRBD1. CDR3 length: 15 residues. Germline CDR1 reads MNHEY; CDR2 reads SVGAGI. V lost 7 bases to trimming and J lost 6 bases; unmatched junction nucleotides: 9. The CDR3 loop reads CASTRGQGFRQPQHF. DNA for the CDR3: TGTGCCAGCACCCGGGGACAGGGGTTCCGTCAGCCCCAGCATTTT.

This rearrangement joins TRBV27 to TRBJ2-7; D might be TRBD2 (5 bases). The CDR3 contains 12 residues. V was pared by 7 bases and J by 1 base, with 8 bases between. CDR1 MNHEY and CDR2 SMNVEV come from the germline V gene (reference sequence). The CDR3 nucleotides read TGTGCCAGCAAAGGCGGGTCCTACGAGCAGTACTTC. It encodes CASKGGSYEQYF.

The table lists this clone with a count of one. The chain has TRBV14 and TRBJ2-5; D may correspond to TRBD1 or TRBD2 (5 bases each). The CDR3 has 15 residues. Germline loops: CDR1 SGHDN, CDR2 FVKESK. V lost 4 bases to trimming and J lost 2 bases, with 14 bases between them. The CDR3 sequence is CASSLLGASQETQYF. CDR3 in DNA: TGTGCCAGCAGCCTACTCGGGGCCAGTCAAGAGACCCAGTACTTC.

This clone has only a few counts. The CDR3 spells CASRRQDLSSYNEQFF. In nucleotides, the CDR3 is TGTGCCAGCAGACGACAGGACCTTAGCTCCTACAATGAGCAGTTCTTC. The chain has TRBV27 and TRBJ2-1; the D gene is possibly TRBD1 (6 bases). This CDR3 has 16 amino acids. Germline V gives CDR1 MNHEY, CDR2 SMNVEV (reference sequence). The V end was cut by 6 bases, the J end by 0 bases, with 15 bases between.

DNA for the CDR3: TGTGCCAGCAGTTTAAGTGACGAGCAGTACTTC. Translating gives CASSLSDEQYF. This sequence joins TRBV28 and TRBJ2-7, with no clear D. Looked up from germline, CDR1 is MDHEN and CDR2 is SYDVKM. The CDR3 extends over 11 amino acids. V was pared by 2 bases and J by 5 bases, with 4 bases between.

The rearrangement links TRBV9 to TRBJ2-3; 7 bases agree with TRBD2. V was clipped by 0 bases and J by 0 bases; unmatched bases: 4. This CDR3 comprises 16 residues. CDR1 and CDR2 (germline): SGDLS, YYNGEE. CDR3 in DNA: TGTGCCAGCAGCGTAGCTAGCGGACACAGCACAGATACGCAGTATTTT. Encoded protein: CASSVASGHSTDTQYF.

V usage is TRBV2 and J usage is TRBJ1-1; 8 bases match TRBD1. This CDR3 region has 16 residues. Germline V gives CDR1 SNHLY, CDR2 FYNNEI. V dropped 7 bases and J dropped 5; count of bases not matched to a gene: 15. The CDR3 sequence: CASIPFRGTGWTEAFF. In DNA form, the CDR3 reads TGTGCCAGCATCCCGTTTAGGGGGACAGGCTGGACTGAAGCTTTCTTT.

The sample holds one count of this clone. The chain links TRBV5-1 to TRBJ2-7; unclear D gene. Germline loops: CDR1 SGHRS, CDR2 YFSETQ. The V end was cut by 4 bases, the J end by 2 bases, with 4 bases between. The CDR3 has 11 residues. CDR3 bases: TGCGCCAGCAGCCAGCCCTACGAGCAGTACTTC. Protein product: CASSQPYEQYF.

The chain carries TRBV12-5 and TRBJ1-6; a weak D match, TRBD1 (5 bases). The CDR3 extends over 16 amino acids. Germline V lookup: CDR1 LGHNT, CDR2 FRNRAP. V lost 3 bases and J lost 2, with 11 bases in between. Written as DNA, the CDR3 is TGTGCTAGTGGTTTCGACAGTGGCCCCTATAATTCACCCCTCCACTTT. This encodes CASGFDSGPYNSPLHF.